This T cell receptor (beta chain) was sequenced during a study of shared clonotypes between healthy human individuals. Whole-study context: Contributing individuals were two females and three males aged 18 to 49.

The germline V gene has CDR1 SNHLY and CDR2 FYNNEI. The CDR3 has 11 amino acids. V lost 2 bases, J lost 5 bases, and 4 bases lay in between. Some clones are missing from TCRdb's copy, which holds only in-frame ones; the method was immunoSEQ multiplex PCR. This table has roughly 1,600,000 clones, 98% appearing once. This receptor was taken from a man aged 30 to 45 in good health. The chain links TRBV2 to TRBJ2-7; D is ambiguous. Sequences were obtained from naive CD4+ T cells sorted from blood. The subset is: CD45RA+ positively selected. The CDR3 DNA sequence: TGTGCCAGCAGTGAATACCACGAGCAGTACTTC. Translation: CASSEYHEQYF.